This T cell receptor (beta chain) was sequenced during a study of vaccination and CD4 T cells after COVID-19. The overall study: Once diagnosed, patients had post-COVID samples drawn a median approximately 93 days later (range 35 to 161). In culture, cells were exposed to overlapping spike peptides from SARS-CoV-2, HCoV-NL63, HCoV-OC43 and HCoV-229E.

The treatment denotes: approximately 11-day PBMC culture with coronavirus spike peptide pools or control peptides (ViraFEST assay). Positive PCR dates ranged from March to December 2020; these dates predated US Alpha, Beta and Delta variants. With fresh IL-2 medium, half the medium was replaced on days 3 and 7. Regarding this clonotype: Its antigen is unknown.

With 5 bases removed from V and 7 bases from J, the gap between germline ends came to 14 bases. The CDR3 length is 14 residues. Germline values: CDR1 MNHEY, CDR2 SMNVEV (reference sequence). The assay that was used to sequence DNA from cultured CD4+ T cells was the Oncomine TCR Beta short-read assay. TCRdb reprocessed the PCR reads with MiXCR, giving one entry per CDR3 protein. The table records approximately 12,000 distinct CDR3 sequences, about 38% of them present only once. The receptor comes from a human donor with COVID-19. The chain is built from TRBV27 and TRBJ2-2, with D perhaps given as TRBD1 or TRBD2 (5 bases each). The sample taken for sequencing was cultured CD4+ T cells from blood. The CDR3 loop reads CASSPVRDGGELFF. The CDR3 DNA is TGTGCCAGCAGTCCCGTGAGGGACGGCGGGGAGCTGTTTTTT.